Following are 30 T cell receptor beta chains from one sample sequenced in a study of cytomegalovirus exposure and HLA in healthy donors. Measured with immunoSEQ multiplex PCR; TCRdb has only the in-frame clones, and not every one. The data show roughly 56,000 clones, roughly 94% seen once. The material sequenced was PBMCs. All receptors derive from a man aged 18 to 35 in good health and CMV-seronegative.

The genes are TRBV4-3 and TRBJ1-2; 7 bases match TRBD1. The CDR3 length is 15 residues. Germline V CDR1 and CDR2: LGHNA, YSLEER. With 0 bases clipped from V and 7 bases from J, the junction kept 8 bases outside the gene matches. The CDR3 sequence is CASSQDLPTGRGYTF. DNA of the CDR3: TGCGCCAGCAGCCAAGATCTACCGACAGGGCGTGGCTACACCTTC.

J is TRBJ2-7 and V is TRBV11-3, with 10 bases fitting TRBD1. This CDR3 region has 15 residues. J was trimmed by 7 bases and V by 3 bases; bases with no gene match: 9. Germline V gives CDR1 SGHNT, CDR2 YENEEA. The DNA for the CDR3 is TGTGCCAGCAGCTTGATAAACCGGGACAGGGGTGAGCAGTACTTC. Translation gives CASSLINRDRGEQYF.

The chain has TRBV18 and TRBJ1-1; tentative D call: TRBD1 (5 bases). This CDR3 spans 14 amino acids. The germline V gene has CDR1 KGHSH and CDR2 LQKENI. V was clipped by 6 bases and J by 2 bases, with 13 bases between them. Written as DNA, the CDR3 is TGTGCCAGCTCCATGGGGCCGCAAAACACTGAAGCTTTCTTT. Protein product: CASSMGPQNTEAFF.

This sequence joins TRBV12-5 and TRBJ2-3; TRBD2 agrees at 12 bases. Germline assignment: CDR1 LGHNT and CDR2 FRNRAP. The CDR3 sequence is 17 residues long. J gave up 4 bases and V 1 base, and 6 bases lay outside the gene matches. For the CDR3, the DNA is TGTGCTAGTGGTTTGGGACTAGCGGGAGTCGGGGCAGATACGCAGTATTTT. Translation: CASGLGLAGVGADTQYF.

The rearrangement joins TRBV30 to TRBJ1-4, with 9 nucleotides matching TRBD1. The CDR3 is made up of 14 amino acids. V lost 1 base, J lost 4 bases, and 1 base stayed unmatched. CDR1 is GTSNPN and CDR2 is SVGIG in the germline V gene (reference sequence). As DNA, the CDR3 is TGTGCCTGGAGTGGGGGACAGGGTAATGAAAAACTGTTTTTT. Amino acids: CAWSGGQGNEKLFF. The full variable domain, with the rest looked up from reference TRBV30 and TRBJ1-4, is SQTIHQWPATLVQPVGSPLSLECTVEGTSNPNLYWYRQAAGRGLQLLFYSVGIGQISSEVPQNLSASRPQDRQFILSSKKLLLSDSGFYLCAWSGGQGNEKLFFGSGTQLSVL.

The gene calls are TRBV6-4 and TRBJ2-3, with D perhaps matching TRBD2 (6 bases). This CDR3 contains 14 residues. V dropped 7 bases and J dropped 2 bases, with 13 bases sitting between them. Germline loops: CDR1 MRHNA, CDR2 SNTAGT. The CDR3 DNA follows: TGTGCCAGCAAGGCAGGAGGGAACACAGATACGCAGTATTTT. Protein: CASKAGGNTDTQYF.

The rearrangement joins TRBV28 to TRBJ2-6, with D possibly TRBD1 on 5 matching bases. Trimming left V 5 bases short and J 4 bases short, with 18 bases between. The CDR3 is made up of 17 amino acids. In germline, CDR1 is MDHEN, CDR2 SYDVKM. The DNA of the CDR3 is TGTGCCAGCAGTCCCGCAGGGTCAGACTCGGGGGCCAACGTCCTGACTTTC. Translation: CASSPAGSDSGANVLTF.

This clone appeared a single time. This chain connects TRBV19 to TRBJ1-5; 12 bases map to TRBD1. CDR1 and CDR2 (germline): LNHDA, SQIVND (reference sequence). This CDR3 is 16 amino acids long. The J segment lost 6 bases and the V segment lost 1 base, leaving 4 bases of the junction unmatched. In nucleotides, the CDR3 is TGTGCCAGTAGTATAGGTGGGACAGGGGGCGGTCAGCCCCAGCATTTT. The encoded protein is CASSIGGTGGGQPQHF.

The genes are TRBV5-5 and TRBJ1-5; D unresolved. Germline V lookup: CDR1 SGHKS, CDR2 YYEKEE (reference sequence). V dropped 3 bases and J dropped 1 base, with 14 bases sitting between them. The CDR3 spans 16 residues. CDR3 loop: CASSSGFILSNQPQHF. In nucleotides, the CDR3 is TGTGCCAGCAGCTCCGGGTTTATATTAAGCAATCAGCCCCAGCATTTT.

The J gene is TRBJ1-2, the V gene TRBV7-9; tentative D call: TRBD1 (6 bases). This CDR3 has 14 amino acids. V lost 7 bases and J 2 bases, leaving 14 bases between the germline ends. The germline gives CDR1 SEHNR, CDR2 FQNEAQ (reference sequence). CDR3 DNA: TGTGCCAGCACCGCCACAGGGTTGAACTATGGCTACACCTTC. This codes for CASTATGLNYGYTF.

The chain recombines TRBV7-9 with TRBJ2-1; 10 nucleotides align to TRBD2. Per the germline V gene, CDR1 is SEHNR and CDR2 is FQNEAQ (reference sequence). J gave up 7 bases and V 5 bases, and 11 bases lay outside the gene matches. The length of the CDR3 is 16 residues. The DNA for the CDR3 is TGTGCCAGCAGCCCAAGGGTGGCTAGCGGGAGTAATGAGCAGTTCTTC. Translated, it gives CASSPRVASGSNEQFF.

This rearrangement joins TRBV7-2 to TRBJ2-1; TRBD2 aligns across 11 bases. Trimming took 1 base from V and 9 from J; bases not matched to a gene: 14. This CDR3 is built from 18 residues. The V gene's germline CDR1 is SGHTA and CDR2 FQGNSA. CDR3 nucleotide sequence: TGTGCCAGCAGCTTAGTCTATTCCGGGACTAGCGGTGGAGGTGAGCAGTTCTTC. It encodes CASSLVYSGTSGGGEQFF.

The V call is TRBV5-4, the J call TRBJ2-7; TRBD1 agrees at 7 bases. Germline CDR1 is SGHNT and CDR2 is YYREEE (reference sequence). Trimming removed 3 bases from V and 0 bases from J; junction bases left unmatched: 3. The CDR3 runs 14 residues. CDR3 region: CASSSGTASYEQYF. Written as DNA, the CDR3 is TGTGCCAGCAGCTCCGGGACAGCCTCCTACGAGCAGTACTTC.

The V call is TRBV6-9, the J call TRBJ1-1; TRBD1 aligns across 7 bases. From germline, CDR1 is MNHGY and CDR2 SVAAGI. This CDR3 spans 14 amino acids. V shed 3 bases and J 1 base; nucleotides not matched to a gene: 2. The CDR3 loop reads CASSYGTANTEAFF. CDR3 bases: TGTGCCAGCAGTTACGGGACAGCGAACACTGAAGCTTTCTTT.

The chain recombines TRBV7-9 with TRBJ2-2; D not certain. Trimming stripped 2 bases from V and 1 base from J, with 11 bases between. CDR3 size: 16 residues. The germline CDR1 and CDR2 sequences are SEHNR and FQNEAQ (reference sequence). The CDR3 sequence is CASSLSPEVNTGELFF. The DNA of the CDR3 is TGTGCCAGCAGCTTAAGCCCAGAGGTGAACACCGGGGAGCTGTTTTTT. The variable domain in full, completed from reference TRBV7-9 and TRBJ2-2, reads DTGVSQNPRHKITKRGQNVTFRCDPISEHNRLYWYRQTLGQGPEFLTYFQNEAQLEKSRLLSDRFSAERPKGSFSTLEIQRTEQGDSAMYLCASSLSPEVNTGELFFGEGSRLTVL.

This rearrangement joins TRBV28 to TRBJ2-5; 8 positions match TRBD1. The V segment lost 7 bases and the J segment 6 bases; nucleotides outside the gene matches: 16. Per germline, CDR1 MDHEN and CDR2 SYDVKM. The CDR3 loop spans 16 amino acids. The CDR3 here is CASTLRWVRGPKTQYF. In DNA form, the CDR3 reads TGTGCCAGCACACTTCGTTGGGTCAGGGGGCCGAAGACCCAGTACTTC.

The chain has TRBV7-9 and TRBJ2-1; tentative D call: TRBD1 (7 bases). The germline V and J ends were trimmed by 5 bases and 5 bases, with 13 bases remaining between them. Germline V gene lookup returns CDR1 SEHNR and CDR2 FQNEAQ (reference sequence). The CDR3 runs 14 residues. CDR3 bases: TGTGCCAGCAGCGCGGGACAGCCCCACAATGAGCAGTTCTTC. It translates to CASSAGQPHNEQFF.

The chain uses TRBV6-5 and TRBJ2-7, with 8 bases that match TRBD1. Trimming cost V 2 bases and J 2 bases; bases outside gene matches: 2. The CDR3 length is 14 residues. The germline gives CDR1 MNHEY, CDR2 SVGAGI. CDR3 nucleotides: TGTGCCAGCAGTTACGGGACAGGTACCTACGAGCAGTACTTC. It translates to CASSYGTGTYEQYF.

This chain uses TRBV14 with TRBJ1-1, with D hard to call. Germline CDR1 is SGHDN and CDR2 is FVKESK. V shed 2 bases and J shed 5 bases, with 9 bases lying between them. The CDR3 has 13 residues. CDR3 DNA: TGTGCCAGCAGCCAAATAGGAGGGACTGAAGCTTTCTTT. Translated: CASSQIGGTEAFF.

V gene TRBV29-1 combines with J gene TRBJ2-5, with no clear D. The CDR3 is made up of 13 amino acids. Trimming pared 3 bases from V and 3 bases from J, leaving 11 bases between. Germline CDR1 and CDR2: SQVTM and ANQGSEA. DNA for the CDR3: TGCAGCGTTGATGGCCCCATTAAAGAGACCCAGTACTTC. Translation: CSVDGPIKETQYF.

The chain carries TRBV4-1 and TRBJ2-1, with a tentative D call TRBD2 (5 bases). The CDR3 has 14 amino acids. Germline-derived CDR1 and CDR2 are MGHRA and YSYEKL. Between the trimmed V and J ends, which lost 4 bases and 6 bases, there was a span of 13 bases. The CDR3 loop reads CASSRGLAGNEQFF. The CDR3 DNA follows: TGCGCCAGCAGCCGAGGGCTCGCGGGCAATGAGCAGTTCTTC.

This chain connects TRBV7-8 to TRBJ2-2; 10 nucleotides line up with TRBD1. J gave up 2 bases and V 5 bases, and 11 bases lay outside the gene matches. The germline V gene encodes CDR1 SGHVS and CDR2 FQNEAQ. CDR3 length: 18 amino acids. The CDR3 sequence: CASSGYDRQGANTGELFF. The CDR3 coding sequence is TGTGCCAGCAGCGGCTATGATCGACAGGGGGCAAACACCGGGGAGCTGTTTTTT.

In this sample, this clone turned up a few times. The gene calls are TRBV2 and TRBJ2-1; D might be TRBD1 (6 bases). Germline CDR1 SNHLY, CDR2 FYNNEI. Trimming stripped 7 bases from V and 3 bases from J, with 7 bases between. CDR3 length equals 12 residues. CDR3 amino acids: CASNRDYNEQFF. The CDR3 coding sequence is TGTGCCAGCAACAGGGACTACAATGAGCAGTTCTTC.

J is TRBJ1-3 and V is TRBV6-5, with 9 nucleotides matching TRBD1. The CDR3 has 15 amino acids. V lost 3 bases to trimming and J lost 4 bases; unmatched junction nucleotides: 4. Germline V CDR1 and CDR2: MNHEY, SVGAGI. CDR3 bases: TGTGCCAGCAGTTATTCTACAGGGGGCGGAAACACCATATATTTT. This sequence encodes CASSYSTGGGNTIYF.

The chain joins TRBV5-5 to TRBJ1-5; no firm D call. CDR1 SGHKS and CDR2 YYEKEE come from the germline V gene (reference sequence). V shed 0 bases and J shed 7 bases, with 8 bases lying between them. CDR3 size: 13 residues. The CDR3 protein is CASSLEGGQPQHF. CDR3 bases: TGTGCCAGCAGCTTGGAAGGCGGGCAGCCCCAGCATTTT.

The chain links TRBV11-2 to TRBJ2-2; TRBD1 agrees at 8 bases. V was clipped by 0 bases and J by 4 bases; unmatched bases: 7. The CDR3 consists of 17 residues. The germline CDR1 and CDR2 sequences are SGHAT and FQNNGV. The CDR3: CASSLDGPTGATGELFF. The CDR3 DNA is TGTGCCAGCAGCTTAGATGGGCCGACAGGGGCCACCGGGGAGCTGTTTTTT.

The chain recombines TRBV5-1 with TRBJ2-3; D gene uncertain. Per germline, CDR1 SGHRS and CDR2 YFSETQ. CDR3 length: 13 residues. The germline V and J ends were trimmed by 4 bases and 2 bases, with 8 bases remaining between them. The CDR3 protein is CASSHADTDTQYF. The DNA of the CDR3 is TGCGCCAGCAGCCATGCAGACACAGATACGCAGTATTTT. Looking up the rest from reference TRBV5-1 and TRBJ2-3 gives the full variable domain: KAGVTQTPRYLIKTRGQQVTLSCSPISGHRSVSWYQQTPGQGLQFLFEYFSETQRNKGNFPGRFSGRQFSNSRSEMNVSTLELGDSALYLCASSHADTDTQYFGPGTRLTVL.

The CDR3 nucleotides are TGTGCCATCAGTGAGAACCCGGGGGTAGCGGGAACCGGGGAGCTGTTTTTT. It codes for CAISENPGVAGTGELFF. V and J are TRBV10-3 and TRBJ2-2; 8 nucleotides agree with TRBD2. This CDR3 has 17 residues. In germline, CDR1 is ENHRY, CDR2 SYGVKD. The trim removed 2 bases at V and 5 bases at J, leaving 10 bases unmatched.

The genes are TRBV30 and TRBJ2-7; TRBD1 matches at 7 bases. V dropped 5 bases and J dropped 3; count of bases not matched to a gene: 13. This CDR3 has 15 amino acids. Per the germline V gene, CDR1 is GTSNPN and CDR2 is SVGIG (reference sequence). CDR3 in amino acids: CAWLKGQRGLYEQYF. The CDR3 coding sequence is TGTGCCTGGTTGAAGGGACAGCGAGGACTCTACGAGCAGTACTTC. Full variable domain (missing parts from reference TRBV30 and TRBJ2-7): SQTIHQWPATLVQPVGSPLSLECTVEGTSNPNLYWYRQAAGRGLQLLFYSVGIGQISSEVPQNLSASRPQDRQFILSSKKLLLSDSGFYLCAWLKGQRGLYEQYFGPGTRLTVT.

The V gene is TRBV19, the J gene TRBJ2-1, with a possible D match to TRBD1 (6 bases). The CDR3 runs to 12 residues. Germline lookup yields CDR1 LNHDA and CDR2 SQIVND (reference sequence). The ends were cut back, 5 bases at V and 6 bases at J, with 8 bases in the middle. CDR3 residues: CASSPGVNEQFF. Written as DNA, the CDR3 is TGTGCCAGTAGTCCAGGGGTCAATGAGCAGTTCTTC.